The present entry profiles one TCR beta chain with its context. This record belongs to a study of blood T cell repertoires in COVID-19. Turning to the study itself: Material from acute and convalescent COVID-19 was sourced from the United States, Italy and Spain. Sample material is recorded as cDNA or gDNA derived from T cells, B-cell-depleted T cells, or PBMCs.

Germline V lookup: CDR1 SNHLY, CDR2 FYNNEI. Trimming left V 7 bases short and J 7 bases short, with 14 bases between. The CDR3 consists of 13 residues. Methods used by the authors: Reference gene primer amplification in the assay estimated nucleated cell counts. The assay was immunoSEQ multiplex PCR, and TCRdb's table has in-frame clones only and misses some. The V and J calls and clone size are taken from that table; D and trimming were inferred from the DNA. This sample carries over 55,000 clones, almost 85% of them seen once, and the ten largest clones take more than 8%. The chain recombines TRBV2 with TRBJ2-1, with D perhaps matching TRBD2 (5 bases). This clonotype originated in a man aged 50-60 years with active COVID-19. Sequencing used peripheral blood. The CDR3, as DNA: TGTGCCAGCACGGCCCGGGAAAAAAATGAGCAGTTCTTC. It is translated as CASTAREKNEQFF.